This is a list of T cell receptor beta chains from one sample in a study of T cells in Graves' hyperthyroidism and ophthalmopathy. From the multiplex PCR reads, TCRdb called clonotypes with MiXCR, one entry per CDR3 protein. Here the sample spans hundreds of thousands of distinct CDR3 sequences, just over 45% being singletons. Source material: peripheral blood or thyroid tissue (not recorded which). These receptors came from a woman aged 18-29 years with Graves' hyperthyroidism. The CDR3 runs from the conserved cysteine through the conserved F or W. Each record gives: V gene, clone size, CDR3 protein. Clone sizes are given selectively: once, few, many, or a class where the clone is expanded.

TRBV9 few CASSLVVSMNTEAFF
TRBV10-3 . CAISARDPAGTGNTEAFF
TRBV12-3/TRBV12-4 . CASSDFPGQETQYF
TRBV29-1 many CSVEGGYRDEAFF
TRBV5-5 . CASTSILAGGETQYF
TRBV2 . CASSGQGAQGYTF
TRBV7-9 many CASSLTGEGSEKLFF
TRBV5-4 . CASSPGNTGANNEKLFF
TRBV15 many CATSIQLNQPQHF
TRBV29-1 few CSVEQGATGNTIYF
TRBV29-1 many CSVKSGRPPQHF
TRBV20-1 few CSASLGWNTEAFF
TRBV25-1 many CASSPLGEIQETQYF
TRBV15 . CATSSESTGNNQPQHF
TRBV12-3/TRBV12-4 . CASSSGTGNSNQPQHF
TRBV20-1 few CSAQNGGTGDLF
TRBV14 few CASSQAKGRAETQYF
TRBV7-9 . CASSGTGGGYGYTF
TRBV29-1 . CSVGAPRGYTF
TRBV2 few CASSYLTRGNQPQHF
TRBV6-1 few CASSEGGEGGSPLHF
TRBV29-1 many CSVAGTGGNEQYF